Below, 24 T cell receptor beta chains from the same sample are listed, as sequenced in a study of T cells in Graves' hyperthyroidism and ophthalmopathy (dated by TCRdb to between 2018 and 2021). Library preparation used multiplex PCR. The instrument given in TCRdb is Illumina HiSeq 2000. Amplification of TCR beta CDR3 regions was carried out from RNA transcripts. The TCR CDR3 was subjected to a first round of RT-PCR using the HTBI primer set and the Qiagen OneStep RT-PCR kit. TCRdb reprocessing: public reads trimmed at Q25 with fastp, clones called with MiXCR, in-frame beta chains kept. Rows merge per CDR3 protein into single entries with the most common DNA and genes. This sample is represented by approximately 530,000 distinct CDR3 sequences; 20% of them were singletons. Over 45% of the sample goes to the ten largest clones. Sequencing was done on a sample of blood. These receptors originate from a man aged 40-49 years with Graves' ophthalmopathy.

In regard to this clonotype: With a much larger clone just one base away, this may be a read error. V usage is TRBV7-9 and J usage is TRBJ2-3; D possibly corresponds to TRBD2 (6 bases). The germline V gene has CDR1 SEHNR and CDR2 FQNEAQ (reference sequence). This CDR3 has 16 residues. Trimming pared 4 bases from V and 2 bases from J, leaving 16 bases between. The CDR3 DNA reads TGTGCCAGCAGCTCCTGGACTAACGGATACACAGATACGCAGTATTTT. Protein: CASSSWTNGYTDTQYF.

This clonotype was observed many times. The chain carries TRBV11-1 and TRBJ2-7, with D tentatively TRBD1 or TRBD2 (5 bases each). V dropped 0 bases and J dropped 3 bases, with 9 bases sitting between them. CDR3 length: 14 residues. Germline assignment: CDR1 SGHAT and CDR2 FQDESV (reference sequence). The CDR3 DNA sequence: TGTGCCAGCAGCTTAGCTGAGGGGTTCTACGAGCAGTACTTC. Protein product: CASSLAEGFYEQYF. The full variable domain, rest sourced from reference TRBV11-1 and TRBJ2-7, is EAEVAQSPRYKITEKSQAVAFWCDPISGHATLYWYRQILGQGPELLVQFQDESVVDDSQLPKDRFSAERLKGVDSTLKIQPAELGDSAMYLCASSLAEGFYEQYFGPGTRLTVT.

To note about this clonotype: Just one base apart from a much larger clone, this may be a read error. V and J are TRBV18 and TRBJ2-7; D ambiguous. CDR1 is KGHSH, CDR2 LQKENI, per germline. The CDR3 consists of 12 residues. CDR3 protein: CANSPPTYEQYF. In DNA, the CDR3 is TGTGCCAACTCACCACCGACCTACGAGCAGTACTTC.

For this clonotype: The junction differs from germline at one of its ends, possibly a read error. As DNA, the CDR3 is TGTGCTAGCAGCTTAGGGGTGGGGGGGAACAATGAGCAGTTCTTC. As protein: CASSLGVGGNNEQFF. V and J are TRBV7-7 and TRBJ2-1; TRBD2 agrees at 7 bases. The CDR3 extends over 15 amino acids. The germline V gene has CDR1 SSHAT and CDR2 FNYEAQ (reference sequence).

The CDR3 loop reads CASSLGAERGKNIQYF. The CDR3 coding sequence is TGTGCCAGCAGCTTAGGCGCAGAGAGGGGCAAAAACATTCAGTACTTC. The chain carries TRBV7-9 and TRBJ2-4, with D perhaps TRBD1 or TRBD2 (5 bases each). The CDR3 extends over 16 amino acids. Between the trimmed V and J ends, which lost 1 base and 3 bases, there was a span of 13 bases. The germline gives CDR1 SEHNR, CDR2 FQNEAQ (reference sequence).

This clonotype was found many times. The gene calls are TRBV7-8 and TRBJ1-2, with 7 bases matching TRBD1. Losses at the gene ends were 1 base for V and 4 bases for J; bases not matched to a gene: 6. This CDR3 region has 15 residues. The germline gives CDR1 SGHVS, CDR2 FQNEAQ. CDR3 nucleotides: TGTGCCAGCAGCTTAGGAAGGGGGCGAGGCTATGGCTACACCTTC. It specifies CASSLGRGRGYGYTF. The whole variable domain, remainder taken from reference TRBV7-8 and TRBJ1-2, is GAGVSQSPRYKVAKRGQDVALRCDPISGHVSLFWYQQALGQGPEFLTYFQNEAQLDKSGLPSDRFFAERPEGSVSTLKIQRTQQEDSAVYLCASSLGRGRGYGYTFGSGTRLTVV.

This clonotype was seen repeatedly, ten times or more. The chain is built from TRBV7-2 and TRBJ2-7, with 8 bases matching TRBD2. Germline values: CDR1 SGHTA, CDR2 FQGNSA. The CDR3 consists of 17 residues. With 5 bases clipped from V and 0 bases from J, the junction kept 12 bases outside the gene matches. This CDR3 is CASSPFGGRHSSYEQYF. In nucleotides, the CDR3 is TGTGCCAGCAGCCCATTTGGCGGGAGGCACAGCTCCTACGAGCAGTACTTC.

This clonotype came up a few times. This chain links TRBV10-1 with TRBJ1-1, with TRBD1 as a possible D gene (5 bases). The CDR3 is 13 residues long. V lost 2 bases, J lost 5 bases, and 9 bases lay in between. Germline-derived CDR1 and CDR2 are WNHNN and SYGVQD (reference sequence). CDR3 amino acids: CASSERGWTEAFF. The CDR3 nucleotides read TGCGCCAGCAGTGAGCGGGGCTGGACTGAAGCTTTCTTT.

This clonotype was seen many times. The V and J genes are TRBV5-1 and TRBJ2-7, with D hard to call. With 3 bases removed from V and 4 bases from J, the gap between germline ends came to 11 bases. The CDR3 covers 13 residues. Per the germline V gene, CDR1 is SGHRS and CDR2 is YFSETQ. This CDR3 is CASSSSTEYEQYF. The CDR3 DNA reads TGCGCCAGCAGCTCGTCTACAGAATACGAGCAGTACTTC.

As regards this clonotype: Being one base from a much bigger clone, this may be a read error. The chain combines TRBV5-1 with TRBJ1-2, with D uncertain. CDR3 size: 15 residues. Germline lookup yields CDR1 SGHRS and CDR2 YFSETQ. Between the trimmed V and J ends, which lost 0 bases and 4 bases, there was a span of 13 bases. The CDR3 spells CASSLGGQLSYGYTF. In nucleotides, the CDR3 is TGCGCCAGCAGCTTGGGCGGCCAACTCAGCTATGGCTACACCTTC.

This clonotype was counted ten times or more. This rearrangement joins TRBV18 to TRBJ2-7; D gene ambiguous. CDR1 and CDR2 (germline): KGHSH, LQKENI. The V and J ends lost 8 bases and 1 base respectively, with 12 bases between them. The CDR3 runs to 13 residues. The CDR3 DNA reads TGTGCCAGCAGCCCTCGGCGGTCCTACGAGCAGTACTTC. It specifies CASSPRRSYEQYF. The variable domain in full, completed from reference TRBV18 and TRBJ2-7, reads NAGVMQNPRHLVRRRGQEARLRCSPMKGHSHVYWYRQLPEEGLKFMVYLQKENIIDESGMPKERFSAEFPKEGPSILRIQQVVRGDSAAYFCASSPRRSYEQYFGPGTRLTVT.

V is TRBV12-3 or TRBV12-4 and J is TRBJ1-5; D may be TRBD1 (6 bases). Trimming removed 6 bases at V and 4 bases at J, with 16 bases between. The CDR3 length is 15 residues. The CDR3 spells CASRASRGGNQPQHF. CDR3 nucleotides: TGTGCCAGCAGAGCCAGCAGGGGCGGTAATCAGCCCCAGCATTTT.

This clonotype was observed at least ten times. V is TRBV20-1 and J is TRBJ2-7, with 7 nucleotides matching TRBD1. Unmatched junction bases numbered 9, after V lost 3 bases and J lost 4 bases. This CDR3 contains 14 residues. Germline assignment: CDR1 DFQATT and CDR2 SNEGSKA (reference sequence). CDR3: CSASPRQGRYEQYF. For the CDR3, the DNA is TGCAGTGCTAGCCCCCGACAGGGAAGGTACGAGCAGTACTTC.

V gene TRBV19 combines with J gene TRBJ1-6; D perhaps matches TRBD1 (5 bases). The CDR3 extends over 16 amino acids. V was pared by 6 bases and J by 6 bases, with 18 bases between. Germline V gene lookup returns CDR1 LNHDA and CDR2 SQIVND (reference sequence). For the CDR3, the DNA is TGTGCCAGTAGCCCGGAGTCAGGGACGGGTAATTCACCCCTCCACTTT. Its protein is CASSPESGTGNSPLHF.

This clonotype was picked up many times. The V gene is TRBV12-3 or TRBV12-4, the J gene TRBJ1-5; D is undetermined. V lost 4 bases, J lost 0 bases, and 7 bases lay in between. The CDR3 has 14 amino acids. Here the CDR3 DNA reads TGTGCCAGCAGTTCGACGGTTAGCAATCAGCCCCAGCATTTT. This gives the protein CASSSTVSNQPQHF.

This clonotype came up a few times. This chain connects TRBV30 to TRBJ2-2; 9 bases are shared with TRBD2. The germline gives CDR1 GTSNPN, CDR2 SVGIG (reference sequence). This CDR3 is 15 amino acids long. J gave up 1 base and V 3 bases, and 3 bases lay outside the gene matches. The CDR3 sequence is CAWSLLAGNTGELFF. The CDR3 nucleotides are TGTGCCTGGAGCTTACTAGCGGGGAACACCGGGGAGCTGTTTTTT.

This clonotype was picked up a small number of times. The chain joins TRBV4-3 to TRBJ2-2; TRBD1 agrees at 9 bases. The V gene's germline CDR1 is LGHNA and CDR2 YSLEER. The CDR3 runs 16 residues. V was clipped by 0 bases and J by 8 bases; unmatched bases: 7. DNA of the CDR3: TGCGCCAGCAGCCAAGATTGGGGACAGGGATCGGGGGAGCTGTTTTTT. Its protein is CASSQDWGQGSGELFF.

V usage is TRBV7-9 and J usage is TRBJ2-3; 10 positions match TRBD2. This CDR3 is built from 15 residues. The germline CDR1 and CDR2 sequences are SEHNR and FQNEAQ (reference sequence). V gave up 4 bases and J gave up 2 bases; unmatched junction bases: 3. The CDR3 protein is CASSSTSGFTDTQYF. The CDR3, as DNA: TGTGCCAGCAGCTCGACTAGCGGGTTCACAGATACGCAGTATTTT.

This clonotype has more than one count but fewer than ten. The CDR3 here is CASSQETGVATEAFF. In DNA, the CDR3 is TGTGCCAGCAGCCAAGAAACAGGGGTGGCCACTGAAGCTTTCTTT. The rearrangement uses TRBV14 and TRBJ1-1; 7 bases fit TRBD1. With V trimmed by 0 bases and J by 4 bases, 5 bases remained unmatched. Germline V lookup: CDR1 SGHDN, CDR2 FVKESK. The CDR3 length is 15 residues.

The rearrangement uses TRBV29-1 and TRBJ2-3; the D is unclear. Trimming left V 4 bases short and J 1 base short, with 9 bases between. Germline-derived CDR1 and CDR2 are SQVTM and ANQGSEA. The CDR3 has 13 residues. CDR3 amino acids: CSVVDWGTDTQYF. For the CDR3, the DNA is TGCAGCGTTGTAGATTGGGGCACAGATACGCAGTATTTT.

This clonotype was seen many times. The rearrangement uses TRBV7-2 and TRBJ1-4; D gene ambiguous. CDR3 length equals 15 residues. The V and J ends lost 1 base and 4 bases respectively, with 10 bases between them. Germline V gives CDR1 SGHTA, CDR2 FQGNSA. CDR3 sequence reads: CASSLVGPFNEKLFF. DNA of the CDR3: TGTGCCAGCAGCTTAGTTGGGCCTTTTAATGAAAAACTGTTTTTT. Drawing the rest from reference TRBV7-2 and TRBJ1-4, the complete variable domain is GAGVSQSPSNKVTEKGKDVELRCDPISGHTALYWYRQSLGQGLEFLIYFQGNSAPDKSGLPSDRFSAERTGGSVSTLTIQRTQQEDSAVYLCASSLVGPFNEKLFFGSGTQLSVL.

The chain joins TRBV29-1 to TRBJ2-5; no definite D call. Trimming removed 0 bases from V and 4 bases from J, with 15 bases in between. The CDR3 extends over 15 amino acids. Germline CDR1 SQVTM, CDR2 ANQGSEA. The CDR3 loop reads CSVEDLGSVGETQYF. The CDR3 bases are TGCAGCGTTGAAGATCTAGGCAGTGTGGGAGAGACCCAGTACTTC.

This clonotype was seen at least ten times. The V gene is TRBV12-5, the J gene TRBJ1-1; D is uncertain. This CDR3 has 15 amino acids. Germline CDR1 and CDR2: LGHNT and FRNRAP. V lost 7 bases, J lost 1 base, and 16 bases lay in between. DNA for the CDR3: TGTGCTAGTGCCCCTTCGGGGAATTCGAACACTGAAGCTTTCTTT. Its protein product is CASAPSGNSNTEAFF.

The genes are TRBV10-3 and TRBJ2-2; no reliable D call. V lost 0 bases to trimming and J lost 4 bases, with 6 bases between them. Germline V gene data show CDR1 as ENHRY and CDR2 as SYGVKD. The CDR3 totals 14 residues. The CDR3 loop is CAISESGFTGELFF. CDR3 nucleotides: TGTGCCATCAGTGAGTCAGGGTTCACCGGGGAGCTGTTTTTT.